Shown below are 2 T cell receptor beta chains from a single sample sequenced in a study of vaccination and CD4 T cells after COVID-19 (dated by TCRdb to between 2021 and 2023). The label giving this sample's time point can be read as: late sampling 161 to 241 days after vaccination in three convalescent patients. The library was built by means of PCR. The run used an Illumina iSeq 100. The public reads were run again by TCRdb, first through fastp at Q25 and then through MiXCR, and only productive beta chains were kept. Rows with a matching CDR3 protein are joined into one entry that keeps the most common DNA and genes. This sample lists tens of thousands of distinct CDR3 sequences; roughly 50% were detected once. The ten biggest clones cover under 6% of the sample. Sequences were derived from CD4+ T cells from blood, sampled about 7 months after SARS-CoV-2 vaccination. The receptors were gathered from a human donor who had recovered from COVID-19.

This clonotype came up a few times. The chain recombines TRBV27 with TRBJ2-7; D could derive from TRBD1 or TRBD2 (5 bases each). The CDR3 is 13 residues long. The V and J ends lost 1 base and 7 bases respectively, with 11 bases between them. CDR1 MNHEY and CDR2 SMNVEV come from the germline V gene (reference sequence). CDR3 bases: TGTGCCAGCAGTTTATTCGGGGCGGGTGAGCAGTACTTC. Translation gives CASSLFGAGEQYF.

CDR3 in amino acids: CSANPTTGIQETQYF. CDR3 bases: TGCAGTGCTAATCCGACTACAGGGATCCAAGAGACCCAGTACTTC. This chain links TRBV20-1 with TRBJ2-5, with D perhaps matching TRBD1 (6 bases). Trimming took 4 bases from V and 1 from J, leaving 16 bases between them. In germline, CDR1 is DFQATT, CDR2 SNEGSKA (reference sequence). The CDR3 is made up of 15 amino acids.